This note documents a single TCR beta chain sequence. Its target is unknown. Some clones are missing from TCRdb's copy, which holds only in-frame ones; the method was immunoSEQ multiplex PCR. The sample has roughly 2 million clones; about 94% are singletons. Germline V CDR1 and CDR2: SEHNR, FQNEAQ (reference sequence). V was trimmed by 0 bases and J by 11 bases, leaving 20 bases between them. The CDR3 spans 16 residues. CD45RA+ naive and CD45RA-negative memory subsets were separated from CD4+ cells. The data stem from a study of shared clonotypes between healthy human individuals. Findings of the study overall: Unshared clonotypes carried lower generation probabilities than those common to all four donors.

The source material was naive CD4+ T cells sorted from blood. This sample's subset: CD45RA+ positively selected. This receptor was taken from a man younger than 35 in good health. The chain is built from TRBV7-9 and TRBJ2-1; D ambiguous. The CDR3 loop reads CASSLALAQERVKQFF. The CDR3 bases are TGTGCCAGCAGCTTAGCGTTGGCCCAAGAACGGGTGAAGCAGTTCTTC.